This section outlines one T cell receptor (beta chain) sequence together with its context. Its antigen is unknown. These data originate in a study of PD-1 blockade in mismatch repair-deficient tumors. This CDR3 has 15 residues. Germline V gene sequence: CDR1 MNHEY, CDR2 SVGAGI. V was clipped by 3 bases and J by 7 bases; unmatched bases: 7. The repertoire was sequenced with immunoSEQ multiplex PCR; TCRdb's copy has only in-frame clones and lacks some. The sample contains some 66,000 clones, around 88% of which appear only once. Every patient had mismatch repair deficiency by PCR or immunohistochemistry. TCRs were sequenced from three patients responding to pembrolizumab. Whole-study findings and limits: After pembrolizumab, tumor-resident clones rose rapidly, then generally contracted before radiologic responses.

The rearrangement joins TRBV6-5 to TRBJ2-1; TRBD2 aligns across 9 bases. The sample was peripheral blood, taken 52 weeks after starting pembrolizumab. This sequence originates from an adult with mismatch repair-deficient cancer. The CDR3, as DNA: TGTGCCAGCAGTTATGCGGGAGGGCAGGTTAATGAGCAGTTCTTC. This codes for CASSYAGGQVNEQFF.